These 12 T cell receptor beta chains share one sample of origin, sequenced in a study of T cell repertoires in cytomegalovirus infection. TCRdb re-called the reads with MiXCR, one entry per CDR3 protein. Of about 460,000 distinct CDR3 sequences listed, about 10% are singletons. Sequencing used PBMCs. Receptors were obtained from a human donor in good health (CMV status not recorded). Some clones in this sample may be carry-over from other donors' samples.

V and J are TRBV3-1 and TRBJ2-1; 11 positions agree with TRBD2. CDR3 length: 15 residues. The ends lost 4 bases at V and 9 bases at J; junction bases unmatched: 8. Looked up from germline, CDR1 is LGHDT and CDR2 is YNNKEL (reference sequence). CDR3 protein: CASSPTSGKGTEQFF. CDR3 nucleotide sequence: TGTGCCAGCAGCCCGACTAGCGGGAAAGGAACTGAGCAGTTCTTC.

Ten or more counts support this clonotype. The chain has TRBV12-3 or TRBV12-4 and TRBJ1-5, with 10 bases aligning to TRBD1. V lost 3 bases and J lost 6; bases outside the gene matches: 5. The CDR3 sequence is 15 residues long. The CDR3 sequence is CASSLGTGVAQPQHF. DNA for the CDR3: TGTGCCAGCAGTTTGGGGACAGGGGTGGCTCAGCCCCAGCATTTT.

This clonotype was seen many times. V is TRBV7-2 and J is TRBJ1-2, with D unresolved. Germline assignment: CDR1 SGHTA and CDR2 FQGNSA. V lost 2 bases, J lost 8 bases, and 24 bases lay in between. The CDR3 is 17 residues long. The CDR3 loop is CASSLSSGVIPEEGYTF. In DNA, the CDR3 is TGTGCCAGCAGCTTATCCTCGGGCGTCATCCCTGAGGAAGGCTACACCTTC. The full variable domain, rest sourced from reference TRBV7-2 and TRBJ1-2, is GAGVSQSPSNKVTEKGKDVELRCDPISGHTALYWYRQSLGQGLEFLIYFQGNSAPDKSGLPSDRFSAERTGGSVSTLTIQRTQQEDSAVYLCASSLSSGVIPEEGYTFGSGTRLTVV.

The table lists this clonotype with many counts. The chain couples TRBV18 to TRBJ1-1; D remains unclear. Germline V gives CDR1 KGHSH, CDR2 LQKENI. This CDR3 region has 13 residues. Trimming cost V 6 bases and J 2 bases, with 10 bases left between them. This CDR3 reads CASSRDANTEAFF. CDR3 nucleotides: TGTGCCAGCTCCCGTGACGCAAACACTGAAGCTTTCTTT. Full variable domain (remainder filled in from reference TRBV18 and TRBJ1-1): NAGVMQNPRHLVRRRGQEARLRCSPMKGHSHVYWYRQLPEEGLKFMVYLQKENIIDESGMPKERFSAEFPKEGPSILRIQQVVRGDSAAYFCASSRDANTEAFFGQGTRLTVV.

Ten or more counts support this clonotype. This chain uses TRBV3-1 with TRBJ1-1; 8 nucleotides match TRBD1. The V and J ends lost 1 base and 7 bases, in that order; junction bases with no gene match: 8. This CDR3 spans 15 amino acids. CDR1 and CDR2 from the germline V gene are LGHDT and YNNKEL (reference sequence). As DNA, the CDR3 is TGTGCCAGCAGCCAAGTCACAGGGGGTAAGATTGAAGCTTTCTTT. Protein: CASSQVTGGKIEAFF.

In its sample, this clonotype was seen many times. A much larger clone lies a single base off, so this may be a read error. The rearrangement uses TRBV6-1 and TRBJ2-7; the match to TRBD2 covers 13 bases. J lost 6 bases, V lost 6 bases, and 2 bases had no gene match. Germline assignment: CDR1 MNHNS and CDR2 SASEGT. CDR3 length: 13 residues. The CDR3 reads CASRRTSGGEQYF. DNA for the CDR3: TGTGCCAGCAGGCGGACTAGCGGGGGCGAGCAGTACTTC.

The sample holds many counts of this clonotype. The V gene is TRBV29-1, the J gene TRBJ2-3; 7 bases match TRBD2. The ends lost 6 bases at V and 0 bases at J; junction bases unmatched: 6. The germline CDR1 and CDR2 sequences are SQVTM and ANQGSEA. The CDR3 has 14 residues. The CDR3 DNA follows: TGCAGCGTCCCGACTAGCAGTAGCACAGATACGCAGTATTTT. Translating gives CSVPTSSSTDTQYF.

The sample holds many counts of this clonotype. CDR3 nucleotide sequence: TGTGCCAGCAGTTCCCCGGGACAGGGTGCGGCACCCCTCCACTTT. This translates into CASSSPGQGAAPLHF. This rearrangement joins TRBV6-1 to TRBJ1-6, with 9 bases aligning to TRBD1. CDR3 length: 15 residues. From germline, CDR1 is MNHNS and CDR2 SASEGT. V shed 5 bases and J 11 bases; nucleotides not matched to a gene: 10.

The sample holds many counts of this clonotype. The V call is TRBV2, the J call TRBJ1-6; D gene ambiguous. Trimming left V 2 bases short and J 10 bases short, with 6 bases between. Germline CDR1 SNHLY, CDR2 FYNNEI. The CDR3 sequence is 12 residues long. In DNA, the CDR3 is TGTGCCAGCAGTGAACAAGACTCACCCCTCCACTTT. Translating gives CASSEQDSPLHF.

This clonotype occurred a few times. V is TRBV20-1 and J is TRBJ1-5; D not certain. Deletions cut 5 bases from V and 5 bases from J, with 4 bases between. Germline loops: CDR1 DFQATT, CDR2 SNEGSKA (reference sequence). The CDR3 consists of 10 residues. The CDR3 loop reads CSAGHQPQHF. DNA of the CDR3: TGCAGTGCTGGCCATCAGCCCCAGCATTTT.

CDR3 in DNA: TGTGCCAGCCAGGCGGAGGTACCTCCCTCCGAGCAGTACTTC. This encodes CASQAEVPPSEQYF. The J gene is TRBJ2-7, the V gene TRBV2; possible D gene TRBD2, 5 bases. CDR3 size: 14 residues. Germline assignment: CDR1 SNHLY and CDR2 FYNNEI. V was clipped by 8 bases and J by 6 bases, with 20 bases between them. Full variable domain (remainder filled in from reference TRBV2 and TRBJ2-7): EPEVTQTPSHQVTQMGQEVILRCVPISNHLYFYWYRQILGQKVEFLVSFYNNEISEKSEIFDDQFSVERPDGSNFTLKIRSTKLEDSAMYFCASQAEVPPSEQYFGPGTRLTVT.

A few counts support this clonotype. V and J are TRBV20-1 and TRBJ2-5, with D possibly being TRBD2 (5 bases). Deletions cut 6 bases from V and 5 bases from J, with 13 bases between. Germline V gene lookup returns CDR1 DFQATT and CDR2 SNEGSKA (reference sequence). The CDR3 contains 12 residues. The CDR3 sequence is CSAYSEIETQYF. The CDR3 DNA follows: TGCAGTGCCTATAGCGAGATCGAGACCCAGTACTTC.